The following is a T cell receptor (beta chain) sequence with its context. The data are from a study of T cell changes during pregnancy in multiple sclerosis. V dropped 4 bases and J dropped 1 base, with 14 bases sitting between them. The CDR3 is 16 amino acids. Germline V gene data show CDR1 as SGHRS and CDR2 as YFSETQ. Generated by immunoSEQ multiplex PCR, the TCRdb table keeps only in-frame clones and is missing some. The table lists about 38,000 clones, around 90% of them singletons. The clonotype was recovered from a female donor with multiple sclerosis, enrolled in a pregnancy study. The input for sequencing was CD8+ T cells from peripheral blood mononuclear cells, taken after pregnancy. V and J are TRBV5-1 and TRBJ2-2; a possible D gene is TRBD1 (6 bases). The chain's CDR3 is CASSLLEGVNTGELFF. The CDR3, as DNA: TGCGCCAGCAGCCTCTTAGAGGGGGTGAACACCGGGGAGCTGTTTTTT.